What follows is one T cell receptor (beta chain) and its context. Antigen: not known. The sample belongs to a study of memory CD4+ T cells and cytomegalovirus serostatus. Regarding the study as a whole: 67 of 164 known CMV-associated TCRbeta sequences appeared in CD4+ memory.

V was clipped by 3 bases and J by 11 bases, with 10 bases between them. Germline assignment: CDR1 WNHNN and CDR2 SYGVQD (reference sequence). CDR3 length: 11 residues. The sort gate was single viable CD3+CD4+CD8-CD45RO+ cells for memory CD4+ T cells. Serostatus was set by detecting CMV pp150, pp28, p38, p52 IgG. Using immunoSEQ multiplex PCR, the repertoire was profiled, and TCRdb retains in-frame clones only, with some absent. The repertoire holds roughly 50,000 clones, with around four fifths as singletons. Material for sequencing was memory CD4+ T cells from blood. This receptor was obtained from an adult in good health and CMV-seronegative. The V gene is TRBV10-1, the J gene TRBJ1-1; D call uncertain. This CDR3 reads CASSESRIAFF. CDR3 coding DNA: TGCGCCAGCAGTGAAAGCCGAATCGCTTTCTTT.